The 14 T cell receptor beta chains below all came from one sample that was sequenced in a study of shared clonotypes between healthy human individuals. Naive CD8 cells lacked CD45RO, underwent positive selection for CCR7 and left out terminally differentiated effector memory CD45RA+ cells. Measured with immunoSEQ multiplex PCR; TCRdb has only the in-frame clones, and not every one. The sample records about 600,000 clones, 95% to 96% being singletons. The sample comprised naive CD8+ T cells sorted from blood. These receptors came from a woman in her 30s in good health.

The V gene is TRBV9, the J gene TRBJ2-1, with D possibly being TRBD1 or TRBD2 (6 bases each). V was pared by 0 bases and J by 3 bases, with 13 bases between. The CDR3 is 16 residues long. Germline CDR1 reads SGDLS; CDR2 reads YYNGEE. CDR3 DNA: TGTGCCAGCAGCGTAGGAGGCGGGACAATCTACAATGAGCAGTTCTTC. Translating gives CASSVGGGTIYNEQFF.

The chain employs TRBV5-5 and TRBJ2-7; D tentatively reads TRBD1 or TRBD2 (6 bases each). Trimming took off 7 bases at V and 7 bases at J, with 18 bases between the two ends. The CDR3 has 13 residues. CDR1 and CDR2 (germline): SGHKS, YYEKEE (reference sequence). The CDR3 sequence is CASLLPGAGEQYF. For the CDR3, the DNA is TGTGCCAGCCTCCTGCCGGGGGCGGGGGAGCAGTACTTC. Using reference TRBV5-5 and TRBJ2-7 for the parts outside the CDR3, the full variable domain is DAGVTQSPTHLIKTRGQQVTLRCSPISGHKSVSWYQQVLGQGPQFIFQYYEKEERGRGNFPDRFSARQFPNYSSELNVNALLLGDSALYLCASLLPGAGEQYFGPGTRLTVT.

The chain employs TRBV29-1 and TRBJ1-1; 12 nucleotides match TRBD1. The J segment lost 3 bases and the V segment lost 5 bases, leaving 7 bases of the junction unmatched. Germline CDR1 and CDR2: SQVTM and ANQGSEA. The CDR3 consists of 15 residues. The DNA for the CDR3 is TGCAGCGTTTGTGGGACAGGGGGCGCTTACACTGAAGCTTTCTTT. This codes for CSVCGTGGAYTEAFF.

V is TRBV19 and J is TRBJ1-5; tentatively, D is TRBD1 (5 bases). Germline CDR1 and CDR2: LNHDA and SQIVND (reference sequence). The CDR3 is 14 residues long. V was clipped by 4 bases and J by 4 bases, with 11 bases between them. The DNA of the CDR3 is TGTGCCAGTAGTACGTGGGACGTAAATCAGCCCCAGCATTTT. Amino acids: CASSTWDVNQPQHF.

This clone occurred once. The same CDR3 is also encoded by other DNA sequences in this sample. This chain joins TRBV27 and TRBJ2-7, with 10 bases identical to TRBD2. J was trimmed by 4 bases and V by 5 bases; bases with no gene match: 5. The CDR3 length is 14 residues. The germline V gene encodes CDR1 MNHEY and CDR2 SMNVEV (reference sequence). CDR3 sequence (DNA): TGTGCCAGCAGTCTAGGGACTAGCGTATACGAGCAGTACTTC. The encoded protein is CASSLGTSVYEQYF.

The gene calls are TRBV7-6 and TRBJ2-3; D is uncertain. The ends were cut back, 1 base at V and 2 bases at J, with 4 bases in the middle. The CDR3 extends over 13 amino acids. Germline loops: CDR1 SGHVS, CDR2 FNYEAQ. The CDR3 coding sequence is TGTGCCAGCAGCTTAGTTCTCACAGATACGCAGTATTTT. It specifies CASSLVLTDTQYF.

The chain has TRBV5-1 and TRBJ2-5; TRBD1 matches at 7 bases. This CDR3 has 14 residues. Looked up from germline, CDR1 is SGHRS and CDR2 is YFSETQ. J was trimmed by 2 bases and V by 3 bases; bases with no gene match: 4. The CDR3 DNA sequence: TGCGCCAGCAGCTGGCAGGGACAGCAAGAGACCCAGTACTTC. Its translation is CASSWQGQQETQYF.

A word on this clone: An end of the junction does not agree with germline; a read error may underlie this. The chain joins TRBV9 to TRBJ2-5; 11 bases line up with TRBD1. Germline lookup yields CDR1 SGDLS and CDR2 YYNGEE. CDR3 length equals 15 residues. The CDR3 DNA is TGTGTCAGCAGCCCGACGGACAGGGGGCGAGAGACCCAGTACTTC. It translates to CVSSPTDRGRETQYF.

This clone was counted between two and nine times. V and J are TRBV9 and TRBJ1-1; D remains ambiguous. The germline V gene encodes CDR1 SGDLS and CDR2 YYNGEE. Trimming took 3 bases from V and 9 from J, leaving 18 bases between them. The CDR3 runs 14 residues. Written as DNA, the CDR3 is TGTGCCAGCAGCGGTAGTGGGGATGGCGGGAAAGCTTTCTTT. Its protein product is CASSGSGDGGKAFF.

The V call is TRBV10-2, the J call TRBJ2-5; D possibly corresponds to TRBD2 (6 bases). There are 13 residues in the CDR3. The germline V and J ends were trimmed by 6 bases and 5 bases, with 13 bases remaining between them. The germline CDR1 and CDR2 sequences are WSHSY and SAAADI. The CDR3 DNA reads as TGCGCCAGCAGCCCGGAGGGGCGGGAGACCCAGTACTTC. Protein sequence: CASSPEGRETQYF.

This clone has only one observation. The chain employs TRBV6-5 and TRBJ1-6, with TRBD1 as a possible D gene (6 bases). Per germline, CDR1 MNHEY and CDR2 SVGAGI. The CDR3 has 14 residues. V was shortened by 5 bases and J by 9 bases, with 14 bases between the two germline ends. The CDR3 sequence is CASSHGQGFSPLHF. The CDR3 nucleotides are TGTGCCAGCAGTCACGGGCAGGGGTTTTCACCCCTCCACTTT.

The chain carries TRBV27 and TRBJ1-1; the D is unclear. V shed 6 bases and J shed 5 bases, with 16 bases lying between them. Germline V gene sequence: CDR1 MNHEY, CDR2 SMNVEV (reference sequence). The CDR3 contains 14 residues. The CDR3 region has the DNA TGTGCCAGCAGCCCGTCCGGGGTAGGTACTGAAGCTTTCTTT. Protein sequence: CASSPSGVGTEAFF.

This clone was detected once. The chain employs TRBV28 and TRBJ1-2; TRBD1 might be the D (5 bases). Germline-derived CDR1 and CDR2 are MDHEN and SYDVKM. V lost 7 bases to trimming and J lost 5 bases, with 14 bases between them. This CDR3 is built from 13 residues. The CDR3 region has the DNA TGTGCCAGCACCACGACAGTAGATTATGGCTACACCTTC. It is translated as CASTTTVDYGYTF.

The gene calls are TRBV28 and TRBJ2-5; 7 bases match TRBD1. The CDR3 sequence is 16 residues long. CDR1 and CDR2 from the germline V gene are MDHEN and SYDVKM. Unmatched junction bases numbered 12, after V lost 6 bases and J lost 2 bases. Written as DNA, the CDR3 is TGTGCCAGCAGCCGCACGGGACAGCCTAATCAAGAGACCCAGTACTTC. It specifies CASSRTGQPNQETQYF.